Shown below are 20 T cell receptor beta chains from a single sample sequenced in a study of beta chain features in type 1 diabetes. What was sequenced were expressed TCRB transcripts, since all of the isolated RNA had been reverse transcribed. This table comes from immunoSEQ multiplex PCR, and its TCRdb copy is limited to in-frame clones, with some not included. The sample consists of 860,000 or so clones, roughly 15% of them appearing once. Sequenced: naive CD4+ T cells from blood. These receptors were obtained from a young woman in good health.

The CDR3 bases are TGCGCCAGCAGTGAGACCGGGCCTCGCGGGTCCCAGTACTTC. Translated, it gives CASSETGPRGSQYF. This rearrangement joins TRBV10-2 to TRBJ2-5; possible D gene TRBD2, 5 bases. V was clipped by 2 bases and J by 9 bases, with 16 bases between them. CDR3 length equals 14 residues. The V gene's germline CDR1 is WSHSY and CDR2 SAAADI.

This clone was seen a handful of times. For the CDR3, the DNA is TGTGCCAGCAGTGAGGAGGGGTGGAATCAGCCCCAGCATTTT. Protein product: CASSEEGWNQPQHF. The V gene is TRBV2, the J gene TRBJ1-5, with TRBD1 as a possible D gene (5 bases). The length of the CDR3 is 14 residues. CDR1 is SNHLY and CDR2 is FYNNEI in the germline V gene. V was shortened by 3 bases and J by 4 bases, with 10 bases between the two germline ends.

This clone has just a few counts. The rearrangement uses TRBV18 and TRBJ2-1, with 8 nucleotides matching TRBD1. V lost 3 bases, J lost 7 bases, and 11 bases stayed unmatched. The germline CDR1 and CDR2 sequences are KGHSH and LQKENI. This CDR3 has 16 residues. This CDR3 reads CASSPLSRGHRNEQFF. Here the CDR3 DNA reads TGTGCCAGCTCACCGTTGTCCAGGGGGCACAGGAATGAGCAGTTCTTC. Supplemented by reference TRBV18 and TRBJ2-1, the full variable domain reads NAGVMQNPRHLVRRRGQEARLRCSPMKGHSHVYWYRQLPEEGLKFMVYLQKENIIDESGMPKERFSAEFPKEGPSILRIQQVVRGDSAAYFCASSPLSRGHRNEQFFGPGTRLTVL.

This clone has only a few counts. The CDR3 region has the DNA TGTGCCAGTAGATGGGACCTTGATCAGCCCCAGCATTTT. It specifies CASRWDLDQPQHF. The V and J genes are TRBV19 and TRBJ1-5; D possibly corresponds to TRBD1 (5 bases). The V end lost 6 bases, the J end lost 5 bases, and 11 bases lay between the germline ends. The CDR3 spans 13 residues. The germline V gene has CDR1 LNHDA and CDR2 SQIVND (reference sequence). The full variable domain, in which reference TRBV19 and TRBJ1-5 provide the parts outside the CDR3, is DGGITQSPKYLFRKEGQNVTLSCEQNLNHDAMYWYRQDPGQGLRLIYYSQIVNDFQKGDIAEGYSVSREKKESFPLTVTSAQKNPTAFYLCASRWDLDQPQHFGDGTRLSIL.

The chain has TRBV2 and TRBJ2-1; the match to TRBD1 covers 9 bases. Germline V lookup: CDR1 SNHLY, CDR2 FYNNEI. The V gene end was trimmed by 1 base and the J gene end by 9 bases; junction bases not matched to a gene: 7. This CDR3 contains 15 residues. The CDR3: CASSEDRGRLFEQFF. The CDR3 nucleotides read TGTGCCAGCAGTGAAGACAGGGGGCGATTATTTGAGCAGTTCTTC.

Notes on this clone: At the DNA level, this CDR3 is encoded by other sequences in the same sample as well. CDR3 loop: CASTGNTEAFF. CDR3 nucleotide sequence: TGTGCCAGCACCGGAAACACTGAAGCTTTCTTT. The chain has TRBV28 and TRBJ1-1, with no clear D. Deletions cut 7 bases from V and 2 bases from J, with 5 bases between. The CDR3 extends over 11 amino acids. Per germline, CDR1 MDHEN and CDR2 SYDVKM.

The V call is TRBV13, the J call TRBJ2-1; no reliable D call. Trimming shortened V by 3 bases and J by 3 bases, and 15 bases separated the two germline ends. CDR1 is PRHDT, CDR2 FYEKMQ, per germline (reference sequence). This CDR3 comprises 16 residues. The CDR3 DNA is TGTGCCAGCAGCTTGAGTGGGGTAGTAAACTACAATGAGCAGTTCTTC. Its protein product is CASSLSGVVNYNEQFF.

This clone turned up a few times. The V call is TRBV7-9, the J call TRBJ2-6; D may be TRBD1 (5 bases). This CDR3 is built from 16 residues. The germline gives CDR1 SEHNR, CDR2 FQNEAQ (reference sequence). V dropped 3 bases and J dropped 3 bases, with 12 bases sitting between them. The CDR3 DNA is TGTGCCAGCAGCTTTCAAGGGGCGTTTGGGGCCAACGTCCTGACTTTC. Residues: CASSFQGAFGANVLTF.

This clone was seen more than once but under ten times. The genes are TRBV18 and TRBJ2-7; D remains ambiguous. With 0 bases removed from V and 5 bases from J, the gap between germline ends came to 8 bases. Per germline, CDR1 KGHSH and CDR2 LQKENI. This CDR3 spans 13 amino acids. CDR3: CASSPPGRHEQYF. In nucleotides, the CDR3 is TGTGCCAGCTCACCACCGGGCCGGCACGAGCAGTACTTC.

This clone was seen a single time. The chain joins TRBV28 to TRBJ1-2; D is unresolved. CDR1 is MDHEN, CDR2 SYDVKM, per germline. This CDR3 contains 19 residues. Trimming took off 8 bases at V and 0 bases at J, with 28 bases between the two ends. DNA for the CDR3: TGTGCCAGCGCTAACGGGCGGGGATTTAGGTCGGGTTCTAACTATGGCTACACCTTC. Translation: CASANGRGFRSGSNYGYTF.

This chain connects TRBV13 to TRBJ1-2; 8 bases are shared with TRBD1. The germline V gene encodes CDR1 PRHDT and CDR2 FYEKMQ (reference sequence). V trimming: 5 bases; J trimming: 3 bases; junction bases outside the gene matches: 8. This CDR3 has 15 amino acids. CDR3 in amino acids: CASSRQGTFDYGYTF. Here the CDR3 DNA reads TGTGCCAGCAGCCGACAGGGGACTTTTGACTATGGCTACACCTTC. Full variable domain (missing parts from reference TRBV13 and TRBJ1-2): AAGVIQSPRHLIKEKRETATLKCYPIPRHDTVYWYQQGPGQDPQFLISFYEKMQSDKGSIPDRFSAQQFSDYHSELNMSSLELGDSALYFCASSRQGTFDYGYTFGSGTRLTVV.

This clone was seen only a few times. The CDR3: CASSGGTGQETQYF. CDR3 DNA sequence: TGCGCCAGCAGCGGGGGGACAGGGCAAGAGACCCAGTACTTC. The chain carries TRBV5-1 and TRBJ2-5, with TRBD1 identical over 9 bases. V lost 4 bases, J lost 2 bases, and 3 bases stayed unmatched. This CDR3 contains 14 residues. Germline loops: CDR1 SGHRS, CDR2 YFSETQ.

The table lists this clone with a few counts. The V gene is TRBV28, the J gene TRBJ2-7; 9 bases line up with TRBD2. This CDR3 spans 16 amino acids. With 3 bases clipped from V and 2 bases from J, the junction kept 8 bases outside the gene matches. CDR1 and CDR2 (germline): MDHEN, SYDVKM. CDR3 DNA sequence: TGTGCCAGCAGTTTTCCCAGCGGGAGGACGACCTACGAGCAGTACTTC. Translation gives CASSFPSGRTTYEQYF.

This clone was detected a few times. This chain joins TRBV4-3 and TRBJ2-3, with 10 bases aligning to TRBD1. The CDR3 consists of 13 residues. Per the germline V gene, CDR1 is LGHNA and CDR2 is YSLEER. J gave up 5 bases and V 4 bases, and 0 bases lay outside the gene matches. This CDR3 is CASSRTGGDTQYF. Here the CDR3 DNA reads TGCGCCAGCAGCCGGACAGGGGGAGATACGCAGTATTTT.

This clone has a handful of counts. The chain uses TRBV28 and TRBJ2-1; D is uncertain. Germline-derived CDR1 and CDR2 are MDHEN and SYDVKM. The V end was cut by 2 bases, the J end by 8 bases, with 4 bases between. The length of the CDR3 is 11 residues. The CDR3 nucleotides read TGTGCCAGCAGTTTACTTGATGAGCAGTTCTTC. The encoded protein is CASSLLDEQFF.

This clone came up a few times. V and J are TRBV6-1 and TRBJ2-5; possible D gene TRBD2, 5 bases. Germline CDR1 is MNHNS and CDR2 is SASEGT. Trimming removed 10 bases at V and 3 bases at J, with 18 bases between. The CDR3 runs 14 residues. As DNA, the CDR3 is TGTGCCATGCCTCCGGGGTCCCCCAAAGAGACCCAGTACTTC. The encoded protein is CAMPPGSPKETQYF.

The chain carries TRBV10-3 and TRBJ1-1, with TRBD1 identical over 7 bases. CDR1 ENHRY and CDR2 SYGVKD come from the germline V gene. With V trimmed by 7 bases and J by 4 bases, 6 bases remained unmatched. The CDR3 has 13 amino acids. CDR3 amino acids: CAITPTGVTEAFF. The CDR3 DNA follows: TGTGCCATCACCCCTACAGGGGTCACTGAAGCTTTCTTT.

This clone occurred a few times. CDR3 region: CASSLVWAGVLGGTDTQYF. CDR3 nucleotide sequence: TGTGCCAGCAGTTTGGTATGGGCGGGCGTCCTCGGGGGCACAGATACGCAGTATTTT. The V call is TRBV28, the J call TRBJ2-3; D may be TRBD2 (5 bases). Germline V CDR1 and CDR2: MDHEN, SYDVKM. The CDR3 has 19 amino acids. V was clipped by 3 bases and J by 1 base, with 23 bases between them.

The V and J genes are TRBV7-6 and TRBJ2-6; D not certain. The CDR3 is 17 residues long. CDR1 and CDR2 from the germline V gene are SGHVS and FNYEAQ. Trimming took 1 base from V and 0 from J, leaving 10 bases between them. CDR3 protein: CASSLVGRPSGANVLTF. CDR3 DNA sequence: TGTGCCAGCAGCTTAGTTGGACGCCCCTCTGGGGCCAACGTCCTGACTTTC.

Only a few counts were recorded for this clone. In nucleotides, the CDR3 is TGTGCCAGCAGTTTGCACTCAGGGCAGCCCCAGCATTTT. Residues: CASSLHSGQPQHF. The chain recombines TRBV6-5 with TRBJ1-5; D is possibly TRBD1 (5 bases). Trimming took off 4 bases at V and 7 bases at J, with 11 bases between the two ends. The CDR3 is 13 amino acids. Germline V gene lookup returns CDR1 MNHEY and CDR2 SVGAGI.